This T cell receptor beta chain is from a study of Ad26.COV2.S vaccination and SARS-CoV-2 variants. Study background: Recipients of Ad26.COV2.S got it intramuscularly, once or twice 56 days apart. The study's findings and limits: Among vaccine recipients, spike-specific TCR breadth exceeded that of placebo recipients.

This clone was observed a handful of times. Antigen specificity is unknown. The repertoire was sequenced with immunoSEQ multiplex PCR; TCRdb's copy has only in-frame clones and lacks some. The data hold 380,000 or so clones, with about four fifths observed a single time. This CDR3 has 14 amino acids. Germline lookup yields CDR1 LNHDA and CDR2 SQIVND (reference sequence). The trim removed 9 bases at V and 2 bases at J, leaving 7 bases unmatched. Treatment in this sample: approximately 18 received Ad26.COV2.S at low or high dose, single or two shots; about 5 received placebo; per-sample allocation not given. It was on day 63 after the first vaccine or placebo injection that samples were taken.

The chain is built from TRBV19 and TRBJ1-5, with TRBD1 matching 7 bases. This clonotype originated in a person between 18 and 65 years old who received the Ad26.COV2.S COVID-19 vaccine or a placebo. This material consisted of peripheral blood, taken in a trial of Ad26.COV2.S vaccine versus placebo. This CDR3 reads CASLDRAGNQPQHF. The CDR3 DNA reads as TGTGCCAGCCTAGACAGGGCCGGCAATCAGCCCCAGCATTTT.